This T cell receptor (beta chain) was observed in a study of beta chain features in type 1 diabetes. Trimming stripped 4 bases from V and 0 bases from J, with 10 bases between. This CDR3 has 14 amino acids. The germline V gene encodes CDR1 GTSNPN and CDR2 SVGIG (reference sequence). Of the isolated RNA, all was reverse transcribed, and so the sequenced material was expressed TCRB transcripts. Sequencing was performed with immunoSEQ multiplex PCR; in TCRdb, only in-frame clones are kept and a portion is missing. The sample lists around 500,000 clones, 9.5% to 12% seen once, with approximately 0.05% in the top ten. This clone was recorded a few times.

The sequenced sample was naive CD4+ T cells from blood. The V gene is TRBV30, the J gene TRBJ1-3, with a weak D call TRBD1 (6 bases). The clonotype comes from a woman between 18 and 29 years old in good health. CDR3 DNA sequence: TGTGCCTGGAAGGACAGCCTCTCTGGAAACACCATATATTTT. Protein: CAWKDSLSGNTIYF.